One sample yielded the 22 T cell receptor beta chains listed below, sequenced in a study of blood T cell repertoires in COVID-19 (dated by TCRdb to about 2020). The library was obtained by the immunoSEQ multiplex PCR assay. This is the immuneACCESS table as TCRdb keeps it, with only in-frame sequences that have V and J called. A part of the clones is gone; compared with another copy, unresolved V genes explain less than half, and the rest is unexplained. Here the sample has approximately 280,000 clones; 85% occur a single time. The ten top clones hold about 2.5% of the sample. The source material was PBMCs or T cells enriched from blood (not recorded which). These receptors all stem from a woman aged 45-65 years who had recovered from COVID-19.

The chain is built from TRBV18 and TRBJ2-5; 12 nucleotides match TRBD2. V lost 1 base to trimming and J lost 3 bases; unmatched junction nucleotides: 0. Germline-derived CDR1 and CDR2 are KGHSH and LQKENI. The CDR3 runs 15 residues. DNA of the CDR3: TGTGCCAGCTCACCACGGACTAGCGGGAAAGAGACCCAGTACTTC. Translating gives CASSPRTSGKETQYF.

This chain links TRBV28 with TRBJ1-3; TRBD1 matches 7 bases. This CDR3 comprises 14 residues. The germline V gene has CDR1 MDHEN and CDR2 SYDVKM. Germline trimming cut 8 bases from V and 4 bases from J; bases unmatched to any gene: 8. The CDR3: CASGGQSIGNTIYF. The CDR3 DNA follows: TGTGCCAGCGGGGGACAGTCGATCGGAAACACCATATATTTT.

Here the CDR3 reads CAIEDAGSNTEAFF. The CDR3 DNA follows: TGTGCCATCGAGGACGCAGGGTCGAACACTGAAGCTTTCTTT. The chain employs TRBV10-3 and TRBJ1-1, with a tentative D call TRBD1 (5 bases). V lost 8 bases to trimming and J lost 1 base, with 14 bases between them. This CDR3 is 14 amino acids long. Germline CDR1 is ENHRY and CDR2 is SYGVKD.

This chain connects TRBV11-2 to TRBJ2-1, with 9 bases lining up with TRBD2. This CDR3 spans 18 amino acids. V gave up 3 bases and J gave up 4 bases; unmatched junction bases: 13. CDR1 and CDR2 (germline): SGHAT, FQNNGV. The CDR3 protein is CASSFDGLAGILYNEQFF. The DNA for the CDR3 is TGTGCCAGCAGCTTCGATGGTCTAGCGGGGATTTTATACAATGAGCAGTTCTTC.

This chain connects TRBV5-6 to TRBJ1-2; 8 bases align to TRBD1. There are 14 residues in the CDR3. Germline V lookup: CDR1 SGHDT, CDR2 YYEEEE. Germline trimming cut 4 bases from V and 1 base from J; bases unmatched to any gene: 3. The CDR3 region is CASSRDRSNYGYTF. For the CDR3, the DNA is TGTGCCAGCAGCCGGGACAGGAGTAACTATGGCTACACCTTC.

In this sample, this clone turned up once. J is TRBJ1-1 and V is TRBV7-3; D remains unclear. The CDR3 spans 13 residues. Germline assignment: CDR1 SGHTA and CDR2 FQGTGA. Trimming stripped 5 bases from V and 1 base from J, with 8 bases between. Written as DNA, the CDR3 is TGTGCCAGCAGCCGAACATCGAACACTGAAGCTTTCTTT. Translating gives CASSRTSNTEAFF.

This chain uses TRBV28 with TRBJ1-5; D is unresolved. This CDR3 has 14 amino acids. V dropped 7 bases and J dropped 4 bases, with 14 bases sitting between them. Germline V gene data show CDR1 as MDHEN and CDR2 as SYDVKM. CDR3 amino acids: CASIGMGRNQPQHF. In nucleotides, the CDR3 is TGTGCCAGCATCGGGATGGGCAGAAATCAGCCCCAGCATTTT.

The chain joins TRBV10-1 to TRBJ2-7; D perhaps matches TRBD2 (5 bases). V shed 6 bases and J shed 0 bases, with 9 bases lying between them. In germline, CDR1 is WNHNN, CDR2 SYGVQD (reference sequence). This CDR3 region has 13 residues. CDR3 residues: CASSPGISYEQYF. CDR3 bases: TGCGCCAGCAGCCCCGGGATCTCCTACGAGCAGTACTTC.

The CDR3 sequence: CASSSRTGAREKLFF. The DNA of the CDR3 is TGTGCCAGCAGCTCCCGGACAGGGGCGAGGGAAAAACTGTTTTTT. This chain connects TRBV7-2 to TRBJ1-4; TRBD1 matches 9 bases. Germline lookup yields CDR1 SGHTA and CDR2 FQGNSA. Losses at the gene ends were 4 bases for V and 8 bases for J; bases not matched to a gene: 8. The CDR3 is 15 amino acids.

This clone came up once. This chain uses TRBV28 with TRBJ1-2; D may be TRBD1 (5 bases). V was clipped by 3 bases and J by 4 bases, with 12 bases between them. The V gene's germline CDR1 is MDHEN and CDR2 SYDVKM. CDR3 length: 14 residues. The CDR3 protein is CASSLRTSTYGYTF. The CDR3 bases are TGTGCCAGCAGTTTGAGGACATCGACCTATGGCTACACCTTC.

The rearrangement links TRBV10-3 to TRBJ2-7; TRBD1 agrees at 8 bases. Germline CDR1 ENHRY, CDR2 SYGVKD. Trimming cost V 6 bases and J 3 bases; bases outside gene matches: 4. This CDR3 is built from 13 residues. The CDR3 nucleotides read TGTGCCATCAGGACAGGGGTTTTCTACGAGCAGTACTTC. This sequence encodes CAIRTGVFYEQYF.

The chain recombines TRBV10-3 with TRBJ1-1; D is undetermined. Germline assignment: CDR1 ENHRY and CDR2 SYGVKD. The V and J ends lost 5 bases and 2 bases respectively, with 6 bases between them. The CDR3 runs 12 residues. The CDR3 DNA sequence: TGTGCCATCAGTCCAGTCAACACTGAAGCTTTCTTT. As protein: CAISPVNTEAFF.

The rearrangement uses TRBV7-9 and TRBJ2-7; 7 bases align to TRBD2. The CDR3 has 15 amino acids. Per germline, CDR1 SEHNR and CDR2 FQNEAQ (reference sequence). Losses at the gene ends were 2 bases for V and 8 bases for J; bases not matched to a gene: 12. The CDR3 DNA follows: TGTGCCAGCAGCTTAACAGCGGGGAACCTGCTAAAGCAGTACTTC. Protein: CASSLTAGNLLKQYF.

This chain uses TRBV30 with TRBJ1-5, with a tentative D call TRBD1 (5 bases). The CDR3 sequence is 13 residues long. From germline, CDR1 is GTSNPN and CDR2 SVGIG (reference sequence). V shed 2 bases and J shed 7 bases, with 12 bases lying between them. The chain's CDR3 is CAWSPGFGQPQHF. CDR3 nucleotide sequence: TGTGCCTGGAGTCCAGGGTTTGGCCAGCCCCAGCATTTT.

The CDR3 region is CASTTVPGTGPNQPQHF. CDR3 sequence (DNA): TGTGCCAGTACCACCGTTCCCGGGACAGGGCCCAATCAGCCCCAGCATTTT. This chain connects TRBV19 to TRBJ1-5, with 9 bases that match TRBD1. Germline values: CDR1 LNHDA, CDR2 SQIVND (reference sequence). The length of the CDR3 is 17 residues. Trimming at V came to 7 bases and at J to 3 bases, leaving 13 bases not matched to a gene.

The genes are TRBV9 and TRBJ2-7; 10 bases match TRBD1. The CDR3 runs to 15 residues. Trimming cost V 4 bases and J 5 bases; bases outside gene matches: 9. CDR1 is SGDLS, CDR2 YYNGEE, per germline. The CDR3 bases are TGTGCCAGCAGCACATACCGGGACAGGGGAGACGAGCAGTACTTC. Its translation: CASSTYRDRGDEQYF.

V is TRBV20-1 and J is TRBJ2-2; 9 bases are shared with TRBD2. Germline assignment: CDR1 DFQATT and CDR2 SNEGSKA (reference sequence). V lost 3 bases and J lost 6; bases outside the gene matches: 14. The CDR3 has 17 amino acids. In nucleotides, the CDR3 is TGCAGTGCTAGTGTACGAAGCTGGACTAGCGAGGCCGGGGAGCTGTTTTTT. Translated: CSASVRSWTSEAGELFF.

In this sample, this clone turned up a few times. The genes are TRBV29-1 and TRBJ1-3; 10 bases are a match to TRBD1. With 7 bases clipped from V and 9 bases from J, the junction kept 6 bases outside the gene matches. CDR3 length equals 12 residues. Germline-derived CDR1 and CDR2 are SQVTM and ANQGSEA. Here the CDR3 reads CSAGTGEGTIYF. The CDR3 DNA sequence: TGCAGCGCCGGGACAGGGGAGGGCACCATATATTTT.

This chain uses TRBV6-2 or TRBV6-3 with TRBJ2-2, with 12 bases aligning to TRBD1. The CDR3 has 15 amino acids. The V segment lost 4 bases and the J segment 5 bases; nucleotides outside the gene matches: 2. CDR1 and CDR2 from the germline V gene are MNHEY and SVGEGT. Here the CDR3 reads CASSWGQGATGELFF. CDR3 nucleotides: TGTGCCAGCAGTTGGGGACAGGGGGCAACCGGGGAGCTGTTTTTT.

The genes are TRBV7-9 and TRBJ1-4; D is uncertain. V lost 3 bases to trimming and J lost 0 bases, with 11 bases between them. Germline loops: CDR1 SEHNR, CDR2 FQNEAQ (reference sequence). This CDR3 contains 16 residues. The CDR3 spells CASSFYGSPTNEKLFF. For the CDR3, the DNA is TGTGCCAGCAGCTTCTACGGGAGCCCAACTAATGAAAAACTGTTTTTT.

The CDR3 region has the DNA TGTGCCAGCAGCCCGAGGACTAGCGGTTACAATGAGCAGTTCTTC. Protein sequence: CASSPRTSGYNEQFF. V usage is TRBV11-2 and J usage is TRBJ2-1; TRBD2 agrees at 10 bases. The J segment lost 4 bases and the V segment lost 5 bases, leaving 5 bases of the junction unmatched. CDR1 is SGHAT, CDR2 FQNNGV, per germline. This CDR3 region has 15 residues.

The chain recombines TRBV30 with TRBJ1-5; 10 bases fit TRBD1. The CDR3 contains 17 residues. V was pared by 0 bases and J by 0 bases, with 5 bases of the junction left unmatched. From germline, CDR1 is GTSNPN and CDR2 SVGIG (reference sequence). CDR3 amino acids: CAWSVDRGPYSNQPQHF. Here the CDR3 DNA reads TGTGCCTGGAGTGTAGACAGGGGGCCATATAGCAATCAGCCCCAGCATTTT.